The 15 T cell receptor beta chains given below trace back to one sample, sequenced in a study of shared clonotypes between healthy human individuals. The assay was immunoSEQ multiplex PCR, and TCRdb's table has in-frame clones only and misses some. The sample contains millions of clones, 90% to 95% of which appear only once. Sample: naive CD4+ T cells from PBMCs. Subset reported: CD45RA+ positively selected. These receptor sequences come from a man younger than 35 in good health. Some clones in this sample may be carry-over from other donors' samples.

This clone has a single count. The rearrangement uses TRBV20-1 and TRBJ1-1; D is unclear. This CDR3 comprises 11 residues. Germline V lookup: CDR1 DFQATT, CDR2 SNEGSKA (reference sequence). V gave up 5 bases and J gave up 5 bases, with 9 bases separating them. Here the CDR3 reads CSAGEWTEAFF. The DNA of the CDR3 is TGCAGTGCTGGGGAGTGGACTGAAGCTTTCTTT.

V usage is TRBV5-5 and J usage is TRBJ1-1, with TRBD1 matching over 10 bases. CDR3 size: 15 residues. Per germline, CDR1 SGHKS and CDR2 YYEKEE (reference sequence). After removal of 4 bases from V and 4 bases from J, the junction contained 7 bases not matched to a gene. CDR3 in amino acids: CASSIPGQGTTEAFF. CDR3 sequence (DNA): TGTGCCAGCAGCATACCGGGACAGGGGACCACTGAAGCTTTCTTT.

This clone appeared a few times. The V and J genes are TRBV10-1 and TRBJ2-7; a weak D match, TRBD1 (6 bases). Germline lookup yields CDR1 WNHNN and CDR2 SYGVQD (reference sequence). The CDR3 totals 14 residues. V dropped 2 bases and J dropped 1 base, with 9 bases sitting between them. The CDR3 loop reads CASSEAGTSYEQYF. CDR3 bases: TGCGCCAGCAGTGAGGCCGGGACATCCTACGAGCAGTACTTC.

Of note for this clone: Within the sample, other DNA sequences also encode this same CDR3. The gene calls are TRBV29-1 and TRBJ2-5, with unresolved D. V was shortened by 4 bases and J by 2 bases, with 11 bases between the two germline ends. The CDR3 consists of 13 residues. CDR1 is SQVTM and CDR2 is ANQGSEA in the germline V gene. CDR3 amino acids: CSVVRGSQETQYF. As DNA, the CDR3 is TGCAGCGTTGTACGTGGGTCTCAAGAGACCCAGTACTTC.

About this clone itself: Other DNA variants within this sample encode the same CDR3. The J gene is TRBJ2-1, the V gene TRBV5-1; TRBD2 agrees at 9 bases. The V and J ends lost 2 bases and 5 bases, in that order; junction bases with no gene match: 2. Germline V gene sequence: CDR1 SGHRS, CDR2 YFSETQ. This CDR3 contains 14 residues. This CDR3 reads CASSFRLADNEQFF. The CDR3 DNA reads as TGCGCCAGCAGCTTTCGACTAGCGGACAATGAGCAGTTCTTC. Supplemented by reference TRBV5-1 and TRBJ2-1, the full variable domain reads KAGVTQTPRYLIKTRGQQVTLSCSPISGHRSVSWYQQTPGQGLQFLFEYFSETQRNKGNFPGRFSGRQFSNSRSEMNVSTLELGDSALYLCASSFRLADNEQFFGPGTRLTVL.

This chain links TRBV7-9 with TRBJ2-3; 8 nucleotides line up with TRBD2. J lost 2 bases, V lost 3 bases, and 4 bases had no gene match. The V gene's germline CDR1 is SEHNR and CDR2 FQNEAQ (reference sequence). The CDR3 is made up of 15 amino acids. The CDR3 reads CASSFGGGPTDTQYF. CDR3 DNA sequence: TGTGCCAGCAGCTTTGGCGGGGGGCCCACAGATACGCAGTATTTT.

V and J are TRBV2 and TRBJ2-3; D is perhaps TRBD1 or TRBD2 (6 bases each). V shed 7 bases and J shed 5 bases, with 13 bases lying between them. The germline gives CDR1 SNHLY, CDR2 FYNNEI. The CDR3 is 13 residues long. The CDR3 DNA sequence: TGTGCCAGCACCCGGGGGCAGGAAGATACGCAGTATTTT. Protein: CASTRGQEDTQYF.

This chain joins TRBV7-2 and TRBJ2-1; 10 nucleotides align to TRBD2. From germline, CDR1 is SGHTA and CDR2 FQGNSA. The CDR3 spans 15 residues. J lost 8 bases, V lost 5 bases, and 9 bases had no gene match. This CDR3 reads CASSPPSGRAYEQFF. In DNA form, the CDR3 reads TGTGCCAGCAGCCCCCCGAGCGGGAGGGCCTATGAGCAGTTCTTC.

This clone was found once. The genes are TRBV4-1 and TRBJ2-3; TRBD1 matches at 9 bases. Germline values: CDR1 MGHRA, CDR2 YSYEKL. The trim removed 4 bases at V and 4 bases at J, leaving 6 bases unmatched. The CDR3 is 15 amino acids. The CDR3 nucleotides are TGCGCCAGCAGCCCCGACAGGGGGTTAGCAGATACGCAGTATTTT. Residues: CASSPDRGLADTQYF.

The chain uses TRBV29-1 and TRBJ1-3, with 7 bases lining up with TRBD1. V shed 7 bases and J 1 base; nucleotides not matched to a gene: 4. CDR3 length: 13 residues. Germline CDR1 is SQVTM and CDR2 is ANQGSEA. The CDR3 nucleotides are TGCAGCGCCGCGACAGGGTCTGGAAACACCATATATTTT. It is translated as CSAATGSGNTIYF.

The J gene is TRBJ1-4, the V gene TRBV6-1, with D possibly matching TRBD1 (5 bases). The V and J ends lost 5 bases and 2 bases respectively, with 9 bases between them. Germline V gene sequence: CDR1 MNHNS, CDR2 SASEGT. The CDR3 covers 14 residues. The CDR3 is CASSPTGTNEKLFF. In nucleotides, the CDR3 is TGTGCCAGCAGTCCAACAGGCACTAATGAAAAACTGTTTTTT.

The chain has TRBV19 and TRBJ1-6, with TRBD1 matching 7 bases. Germline V gene sequence: CDR1 LNHDA, CDR2 SQIVND (reference sequence). J gave up 7 bases and V 3 bases, and 6 bases lay outside the gene matches. This CDR3 has 15 residues. CDR3 amino acids: CASSILEGANSPLHF. CDR3 nucleotide sequence: TGTGCCAGTAGTATCTTGGAGGGGGCCAATTCACCCCTCCACTTT.

The chain couples TRBV7-2 to TRBJ2-3, with unresolved D. V was cut by 1 base and J by 0 bases, with 14 bases left in between. The CDR3 has 17 residues. Per germline, CDR1 SGHTA and CDR2 FQGNSA. The CDR3 protein is CASSLEWASPSTDTQYF. DNA of the CDR3: TGTGCCAGCAGCTTAGAATGGGCTTCCCCTAGCACAGATACGCAGTATTTT.

The chain recombines TRBV6-5 with TRBJ2-4; D ambiguous. The CDR3 is 13 amino acids. The V end lost 6 bases, the J end lost 2 bases, and 8 bases lay between the germline ends. From germline, CDR1 is MNHEY and CDR2 SVGAGI. CDR3 nucleotide sequence: TGTGCCAGCAGCTCAGACACCAAAAACATTCAGTACTTC. Its translation: CASSSDTKNIQYF.

The rearrangement uses TRBV2 and TRBJ1-3; no definite D call. Germline V gene data show CDR1 as SNHLY and CDR2 as FYNNEI. CDR3 length equals 13 residues. V gave up 1 base and J gave up 4 bases, with 5 bases separating them. The CDR3 spells CASSEGGGNTIYF. The CDR3 DNA follows: TGTGCCAGCAGTGAAGGGGGAGGAAACACCATATATTTT.